Following are 25 T cell receptor beta chains from one sample sequenced in a study of cytomegalovirus exposure and HLA in healthy donors. The data were produced by immunoSEQ multiplex PCR, yet TCRdb's version contains in-frame clones alone and is incomplete. The sample carries some 250,000 clones, about nine tenths recorded once. Material for sequencing was PBMCs. All receptors derive from a woman in her 30s in good health and CMV-seronegative.

J is TRBJ2-1 and V is TRBV7-8; 8 nucleotides line up with TRBD2. Germline V gene data show CDR1 as SGHVS and CDR2 as FQNEAQ. The CDR3 is made up of 16 amino acids. The V and J ends lost 5 bases and 12 bases, in that order; junction bases with no gene match: 18. The CDR3 bases are TGTGCCAGCAGCAACGCGGTGGGACTAGAGGGCGGGGGGCAGTTCTTC. Residues: CASSNAVGLEGGGQFF.

This rearrangement joins TRBV14 to TRBJ2-7, with 7 bases identical to TRBD2. V shed 1 base, J shed 2 bases, and the junction held 2 bases outside the gene matches. This CDR3 is built from 14 residues. The germline V gene has CDR1 SGHDN and CDR2 FVKESK. CDR3 coding DNA: TGTGCCAGCAGCCAAGCGGGAGGCGCCTACGAGCAGTACTTC. Translating it yields CASSQAGGAYEQYF.

CDR3 DNA: TGTGCCAGCAGCACAGGACAGGGTTCTTTAGAGACCCAGTACTTC. As protein: CASSTGQGSLETQYF. V and J are TRBV11-2 and TRBJ2-5; 8 bases are a match to TRBD1. Germline CDR1 and CDR2: SGHAT and FQNNGV. The length of the CDR3 is 15 residues. V was clipped by 5 bases and J by 4 bases; unmatched bases: 9.

The chain carries TRBV15 and TRBJ1-2; a weak D match, TRBD1 (5 bases). V lost 3 bases and J 5 bases, leaving 19 bases between the germline ends. Germline V CDR1 and CDR2: LNHNV, YYDKDF (reference sequence). The CDR3 sequence is 16 residues long. The CDR3 DNA is TGTGCCACCAGCAGGACGAAGATGGCAGGGAAGTATGGCTACACCTTC. Its protein is CATSRTKMAGKYGYTF.

This sequence joins TRBV30 and TRBJ2-6; TRBD1 or TRBD2 may be the D gene (6 bases each). The CDR3 spans 16 residues. Germline assignment: CDR1 GTSNPN and CDR2 SVGIG (reference sequence). Trimming took 1 base from V and 0 from J, leaving 10 bases between them. CDR3 in amino acids: CAWSAGGPSGANVLTF. The CDR3 DNA reads as TGTGCCTGGAGTGCTGGGGGGCCCTCTGGGGCCAACGTCCTGACTTTC.

The V call is TRBV27, the J call TRBJ2-2; a possible D gene is TRBD2 (6 bases). The germline V gene has CDR1 MNHEY and CDR2 SMNVEV (reference sequence). This CDR3 is 14 amino acids long. V shed 7 bases and J shed 2 bases, with 11 bases lying between them. The CDR3 DNA sequence: TGTGCCAGCATCGAGGGAGGAAACACCGGGGAGCTGTTTTTT. It translates to CASIEGGNTGELFF.

V usage is TRBV27 and J usage is TRBJ2-7, with TRBD2 matching 7 bases. Germline V gene data show CDR1 as MNHEY and CDR2 as SMNVEV (reference sequence). V shed 2 bases and J 3 bases; nucleotides not matched to a gene: 7. The length of the CDR3 is 15 residues. The chain's CDR3 is CASSLGAGPIYEQYF. The DNA for the CDR3 is TGTGCCAGCAGTTTAGGAGCGGGACCCATCTACGAGCAGTACTTC.

This chain links TRBV29-1 with TRBJ1-4; 7 bases fit TRBD1. Losses at the gene ends were 5 bases for V and 3 bases for J; bases not matched to a gene: 3. The CDR3 runs 13 residues. CDR1 and CDR2 (germline): SQVTM, ANQGSEA. This CDR3 is CSVKTGANEKLFF. In DNA form, the CDR3 reads TGCAGCGTTAAAACAGGGGCTAATGAAAAACTGTTTTTT. The complete variable domain, with remaining parts taken from reference TRBV29-1 and TRBJ1-4, reads SAVISQKPSRDICQRGTSLTIQCQVDSQVTMMFWYRQQPGQSLTLIATANQGSEATYESGFVIDKFPISRPNLTFSTLTVSNMSPEDSSIYLCSVKTGANEKLFFGSGTQLSVL.

Written as DNA, the CDR3 is TGTGCCAGCAGCCCTAGGACGGAGTCCTACGAGCAGTACTTC. Translating it yields CASSPRTESYEQYF. This chain joins TRBV7-9 and TRBJ2-7, with D unresolved. Germline V gene lookup returns CDR1 SEHNR and CDR2 FQNEAQ (reference sequence). This CDR3 is built from 14 residues. V was trimmed by 5 bases and J by 1 base, leaving 12 bases between them. The whole variable domain, remainder taken from reference TRBV7-9 and TRBJ2-7, is DTGVSQNPRHKITKRGQNVTFRCDPISEHNRLYWYRQTLGQGPEFLTYFQNEAQLEKSRLLSDRFSAERPKGSFSTLEIQRTEQGDSAMYLCASSPRTESYEQYFGPGTRLTVT.

This sequence joins TRBV7-9 and TRBJ2-1, with 13 nucleotides matching TRBD2. Trimming removed 5 bases from V and 4 bases from J; junction bases left unmatched: 5. The CDR3 spans 16 residues. Germline CDR1 SEHNR, CDR2 FQNEAQ (reference sequence). CDR3 region: CASSPRTSGSYNEQFF. CDR3 DNA sequence: TGTGCCAGCAGCCCGAGGACTAGCGGGAGTTACAATGAGCAGTTCTTC. Variable domain in full (rest from reference TRBV7-9 and TRBJ2-1): DTGVSQNPRHKITKRGQNVTFRCDPISEHNRLYWYRQTLGQGPEFLTYFQNEAQLEKSRLLSDRFSAERPKGSFSTLEIQRTEQGDSAMYLCASSPRTSGSYNEQFFGPGTRLTVL.

This clone was seen once. This sequence joins TRBV7-6 and TRBJ2-3, with 7 bases lining up with TRBD2. The CDR3 has 16 residues. Germline CDR1 and CDR2: SGHVS and FNYEAQ. Trimming at V came to 6 bases and at J to 2 bases, leaving 11 bases not matched to a gene. Here the CDR3 DNA reads TGTGCCAGCAGACCTTCGGGGGGAGTCACCACAGATACGCAGTATTTT. Its translation: CASRPSGGVTTDTQYF.

The chain couples TRBV6-5 to TRBJ2-2; D unclear. Trimming removed 0 bases from V and 7 bases from J, with 12 bases in between. Germline V lookup: CDR1 MNHEY, CDR2 SVGAGI. The CDR3 loop spans 15 amino acids. Here the CDR3 reads CASSYSVGPGGELFF. Here the CDR3 DNA reads TGTGCCAGCAGTTACTCGGTGGGCCCTGGCGGGGAGCTGTTTTTT.

The genes are TRBV27 and TRBJ1-5; TRBD1 matches 8 bases. This CDR3 contains 14 residues. The trim removed 3 bases at V and 4 bases at J, leaving 2 bases unmatched. CDR1 and CDR2 (germline): MNHEY, SMNVEV (reference sequence). This chain's CDR3 is CASSFQGANQPQHF. For the CDR3, the DNA is TGTGCCAGCAGTTTCCAGGGGGCTAATCAGCCCCAGCATTTT.

The chain links TRBV9 to TRBJ2-1; D might be TRBD1 (5 bases). The V and J ends lost 4 bases and 7 bases respectively, with 9 bases between them. The CDR3 has 12 amino acids. CDR1 is SGDLS and CDR2 is YYNGEE in the germline V gene. In DNA form, the CDR3 reads TGTGCCAGCAGCCTCGACAGTAATGAGCAGTTCTTC. Its translation is CASSLDSNEQFF.

The chain has TRBV7-2 and TRBJ2-1, with TRBD2 matching over 14 bases. The CDR3 consists of 18 residues. Germline V gene sequence: CDR1 SGHTA, CDR2 FQGNSA. The J segment lost 2 bases and the V segment lost 2 bases, leaving 5 bases of the junction unmatched. In DNA form, the CDR3 reads TGTGCCAGCAGCTTATTGACTAGCGGGAGGGGGGCCTACAATGAGCAGTTCTTC. Translated: CASSLLTSGRGAYNEQFF.

This clone was seen only once. The chain is built from TRBV5-6 and TRBJ2-7; D not resolved. The CDR3 contains 14 residues. V was pared by 2 bases and J by 5 bases, with 14 bases between. CDR1 is SGHDT, CDR2 YYEEEE, per germline. The CDR3 DNA follows: TGTGCCAGCAGCTTTGGCCGACCGTCCCACGAGCAGTACTTC. Protein sequence: CASSFGRPSHEQYF.

The CDR3 nucleotides are TGTGCCAGCAGCTTAGCGATTAGGGGCACTAGTTTGGGCGGGGAGCTGTTTTTT. It is translated as CASSLAIRGTSLGGELFF. This rearrangement joins TRBV7-2 to TRBJ2-2; either TRBD1 or TRBD2 may fit D (5 bases each). Trimming took 0 bases from V and 7 from J, leaving 21 bases between them. The CDR3 is 18 residues long. Germline CDR1 reads SGHTA; CDR2 reads FQGNSA.

The gene calls are TRBV6-4 and TRBJ2-2; 7 bases are shared with TRBD2. The CDR3 has 16 residues. The V gene end was trimmed by 0 bases and the J gene end by 1 base; junction bases not matched to a gene: 2. Germline V gene lookup returns CDR1 MRHNA and CDR2 SNTAGT. In DNA form, the CDR3 reads TGTGCCAGCAGTGACTCTGAGCGGGAGAACACCGGGGAGCTGTTTTTT. Translated, it gives CASSDSERENTGELFF.

The chain combines TRBV27 with TRBJ1-2, with D unclear. Trimming removed 6 bases from V and 5 bases from J, with 19 bases in between. Germline lookup yields CDR1 MNHEY and CDR2 SMNVEV (reference sequence). The CDR3 is 15 amino acids. The CDR3 DNA is TGTGCCAGCAGCATAGTAGTAGGGTCAGTTTATGGCTACACCTTC. It is translated as CASSIVVGSVYGYTF.

V usage is TRBV5-1 and J usage is TRBJ2-1, with D maybe TRBD1 (6 bases). Deletions cut 0 bases from V and 3 bases from J, with 10 bases between. CDR1 and CDR2 from the germline V gene are SGHRS and YFSETQ. This CDR3 contains 15 residues. CDR3 region: CASSLVGQSYNEQFF. CDR3 DNA sequence: TGCGCCAGCAGCTTGGTTGGACAGAGCTACAATGAGCAGTTCTTC.

The chain employs TRBV5-4 and TRBJ2-7; 9 nucleotides line up with TRBD2. The CDR3 loop spans 15 amino acids. CDR1 is SGHNT and CDR2 is YYREEE in the germline V gene (reference sequence). J gave up 5 bases and V 1 base, and 7 bases lay outside the gene matches. CDR3 DNA sequence: TGTGCCAGCAGCTTGCGCGGGAGGGCCCCTCACGAGCAGTACTTC. Protein product: CASSLRGRAPHEQYF.

V usage is TRBV28 and J usage is TRBJ2-7, with D perhaps TRBD1 or TRBD2 (6 bases each). V lost 6 bases to trimming and J lost 2 bases, with 14 bases between them. CDR3 length: 14 amino acids. Germline CDR1 and CDR2: MDHEN and SYDVKM. The CDR3 here is CASRTGTSTYEQYF. The CDR3 nucleotides read TGTGCCAGCAGAACAGGGACTTCAACCTACGAGCAGTACTTC. The full variable domain, completed using reference TRBV28 and TRBJ2-7, is DVKVTQSSRYLVKRTGEKVFLECVQDMDHENMFWYRQDPGLGLRLIYFSYDVKMKEKGDIPEGYSVSREKKERFSLILESASTNQTSMYLCASRTGTSTYEQYFGPGTRLTVT.

CDR3 loop: CASYSGNQPQHF. The CDR3 DNA is TGTGCCAGCTATTCGGGCAATCAGCCCCAGCATTTT. The J gene is TRBJ1-5, the V gene TRBV28, with D unresolved. The CDR3 length is 12 residues. V lost 8 bases and J lost 2, with 7 bases in between. Germline values: CDR1 MDHEN, CDR2 SYDVKM.

This rearrangement joins TRBV6-5 to TRBJ2-3, with D unclear. The germline V and J ends were trimmed by 0 bases and 3 bases, with 10 bases remaining between them. CDR1 MNHEY and CDR2 SVGAGI come from the germline V gene. The CDR3 loop spans 15 amino acids. CDR3 loop: CASSYSNSGTDTQYF. CDR3 nucleotide sequence: TGTGCCAGCAGTTACTCGAATTCGGGTACAGATACGCAGTATTTT.

The rearrangement links TRBV12-5 to TRBJ2-3; TRBD1 aligns across 10 bases. The CDR3 sequence is 16 residues long. Germline loops: CDR1 LGHNT, CDR2 FRNRAP. Losses at the gene ends were 5 bases for V and 4 bases for J; bases not matched to a gene: 9. The CDR3 nucleotides read TGTGCTAGTGGTCGAGGACAAGGACAGGGGGCAGATACGCAGTATTTT. It is translated as CASGRGQGQGADTQYF.